The clone carrying this T cell receptor (beta chain) was seen once. The protocol was immunoSEQ multiplex PCR, while the TCRdb copy is restricted to in-frame clones and leaves out a portion. In the table there are about 56,000 clones, approximately 94% of which are singletons. This sample was taken from a study of cytomegalovirus exposure and HLA in healthy donors. This CDR3 contains 17 residues. Germline values: CDR1 SGHTA, CDR2 FQGNSA. Trimming removed 1 base from V and 2 bases from J, with 16 bases in between. The clonotype comes from a man younger than 30 in good health and CMV-seronegative. Sequenced sample: PBMCs. The chain has TRBV7-2 and TRBJ2-3, with D maybe TRBD2 (5 bases). DNA for the CDR3: TGTGCCAGCAGCTTAGAGCCCCCCCTAGCTGCCACAGATACGCAGTATTTT. Protein product: CASSLEPPLAATDTQYF.